This TCR beta chain was sequenced in a study of blood T cell repertoires in COVID-19. Looking at the study overall: Samples taken during acute and convalescent COVID-19 were collected in the United States, Italy and Spain.

In the source study's methods: From reference gene primer amplification, estimates of nucleated cell counts were derived. Clones were sequenced by immunoSEQ multiplex PCR, and TCRdb holds only the in-frame ones, with some missing. V and J calls and clone size are those listed in that table; D and trimming were worked out from the DNA. Counted here are some 360,000 clones, about nine tenths occurring once; the ten biggest clones make up approximately 1%. Losses at the gene ends were 3 bases for V and 7 bases for J; bases not matched to a gene: 2. Per germline, CDR1 GTSNPN and CDR2 SVGIG (reference sequence). The CDR3 length is 13 residues. Researchers sorted participants into cohorts using their self-reported clinical history.

The chain employs TRBV30 and TRBJ1-5; 11 bases align to TRBD1. The sequencing input was PBMCs or T cells enriched from blood (not recorded which). The source of this sequence is a woman aged 30 to 39 who had been exposed to COVID-19. This CDR3 is CAWSGQGAQPQHF. The CDR3 region has the DNA TGTGCCTGGAGCGGACAGGGGGCACAGCCCCAGCATTTT.